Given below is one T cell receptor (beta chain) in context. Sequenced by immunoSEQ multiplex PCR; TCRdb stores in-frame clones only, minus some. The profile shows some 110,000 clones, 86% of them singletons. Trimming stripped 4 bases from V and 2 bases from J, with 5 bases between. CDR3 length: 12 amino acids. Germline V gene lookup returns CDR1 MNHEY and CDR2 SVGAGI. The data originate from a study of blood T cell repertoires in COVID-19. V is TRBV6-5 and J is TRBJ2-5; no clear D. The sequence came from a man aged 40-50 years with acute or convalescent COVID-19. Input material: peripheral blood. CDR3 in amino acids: CASSFNQETQYF. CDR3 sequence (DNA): TGTGCCAGCAGTTTTAATCAAGAGACCCAGTACTTC.